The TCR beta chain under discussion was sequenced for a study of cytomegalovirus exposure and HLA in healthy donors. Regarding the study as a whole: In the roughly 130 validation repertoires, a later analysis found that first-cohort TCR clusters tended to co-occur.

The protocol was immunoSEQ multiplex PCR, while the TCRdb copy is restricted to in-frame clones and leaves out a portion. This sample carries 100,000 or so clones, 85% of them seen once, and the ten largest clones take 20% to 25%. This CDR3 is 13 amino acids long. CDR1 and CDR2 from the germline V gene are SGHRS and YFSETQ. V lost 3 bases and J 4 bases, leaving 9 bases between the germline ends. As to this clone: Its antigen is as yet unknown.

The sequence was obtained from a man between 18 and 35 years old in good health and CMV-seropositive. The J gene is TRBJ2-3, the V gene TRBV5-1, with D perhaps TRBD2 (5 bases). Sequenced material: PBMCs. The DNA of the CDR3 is TGCGCCAGCAGCTCAAGACTATCAGATACGCAGTATTTT. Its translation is CASSSRLSDTQYF.